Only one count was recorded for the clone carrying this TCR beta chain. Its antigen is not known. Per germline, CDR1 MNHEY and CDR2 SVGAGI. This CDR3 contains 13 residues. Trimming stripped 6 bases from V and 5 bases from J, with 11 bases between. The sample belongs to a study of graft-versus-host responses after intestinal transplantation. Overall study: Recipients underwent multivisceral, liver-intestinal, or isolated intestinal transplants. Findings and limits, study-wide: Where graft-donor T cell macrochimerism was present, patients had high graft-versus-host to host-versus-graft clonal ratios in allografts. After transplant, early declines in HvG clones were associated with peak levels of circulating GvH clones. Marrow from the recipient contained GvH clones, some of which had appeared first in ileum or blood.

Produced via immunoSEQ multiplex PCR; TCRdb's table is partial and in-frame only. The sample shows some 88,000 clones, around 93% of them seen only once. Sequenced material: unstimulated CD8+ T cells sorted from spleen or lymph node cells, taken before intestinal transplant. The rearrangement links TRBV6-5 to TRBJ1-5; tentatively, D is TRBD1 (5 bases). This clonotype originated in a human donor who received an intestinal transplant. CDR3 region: CASSPGGYQPQHF. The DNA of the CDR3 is TGTGCCAGCAGCCCGGGGGGATATCAGCCCCAGCATTTT.